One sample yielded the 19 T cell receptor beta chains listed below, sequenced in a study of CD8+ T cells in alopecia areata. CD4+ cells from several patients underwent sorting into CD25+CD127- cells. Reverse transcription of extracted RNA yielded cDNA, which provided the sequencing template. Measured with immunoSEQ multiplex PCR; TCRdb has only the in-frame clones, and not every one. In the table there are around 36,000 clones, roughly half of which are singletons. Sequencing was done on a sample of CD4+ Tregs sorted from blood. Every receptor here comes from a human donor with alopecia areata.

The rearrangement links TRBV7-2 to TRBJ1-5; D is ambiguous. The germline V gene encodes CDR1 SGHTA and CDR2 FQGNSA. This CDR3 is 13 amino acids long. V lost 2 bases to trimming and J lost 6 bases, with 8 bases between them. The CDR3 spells CASSLSLGQPQHF. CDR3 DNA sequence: TGTGCCAGCAGCTTAAGTTTAGGTCAGCCCCAGCATTTT.

The CDR3 DNA is TGTGCCAGCTCACCACCATCTTTCGGGGAGCTGTTTTTT. Protein sequence: CASSPPSFGELFF. The chain uses TRBV18 and TRBJ2-2; D is unclear. V was trimmed by 0 bases and J by 7 bases, leaving 6 bases between them. CDR3 length: 13 amino acids. The germline CDR1 and CDR2 sequences are KGHSH and LQKENI.

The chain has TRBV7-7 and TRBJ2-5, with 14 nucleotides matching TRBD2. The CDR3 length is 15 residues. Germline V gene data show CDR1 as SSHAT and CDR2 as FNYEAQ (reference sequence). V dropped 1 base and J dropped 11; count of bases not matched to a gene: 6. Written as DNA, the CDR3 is TGTGCCAGCAGCTTAGTTCTGGGACTAGCGGGAGTACAGTACTTC. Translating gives CASSLVLGLAGVQYF. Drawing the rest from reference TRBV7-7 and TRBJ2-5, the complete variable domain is GAGVSQSPRYKVTKRGQDVTLRCDPISSHATLYWYQQALGQGPEFLTYFNYEAQPDKSGLPSDRFSAERPEGSISTLTIQRTEQRDSAMYRCASSLVLGLAGVQYFGPGTRLLVL.

This CDR3 reads CASRLDEKLFF. In nucleotides, the CDR3 is TGTGCCAGCAGGTTGGATGAAAAACTGTTTTTT. J is TRBJ1-4 and V is TRBV6-6; unclear D gene. V was clipped by 6 bases and J by 6 bases, with 5 bases between them. Germline assignment: CDR1 MNHNY and CDR2 SVGAGI (reference sequence). This CDR3 is built from 11 residues.

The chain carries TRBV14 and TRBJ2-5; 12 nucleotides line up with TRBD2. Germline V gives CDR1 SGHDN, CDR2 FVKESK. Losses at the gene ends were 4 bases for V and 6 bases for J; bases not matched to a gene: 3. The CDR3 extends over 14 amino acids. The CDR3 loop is CASSRLAGEKTQYF. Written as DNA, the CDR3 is TGTGCCAGCAGCCGACTAGCGGGGGAAAAGACCCAGTACTTC.

This CDR3 is CASSSQVGSQETQYF. CDR3 coding DNA: TGTGCCAGCTCATCCCAGGTCGGATCCCAAGAGACCCAGTACTTC. The chain couples TRBV18 to TRBJ2-5; D ambiguous. Per the germline V gene, CDR1 is KGHSH and CDR2 is LQKENI. The CDR3 consists of 15 residues. V lost 5 bases to trimming and J lost 1 base, with 14 bases between them.

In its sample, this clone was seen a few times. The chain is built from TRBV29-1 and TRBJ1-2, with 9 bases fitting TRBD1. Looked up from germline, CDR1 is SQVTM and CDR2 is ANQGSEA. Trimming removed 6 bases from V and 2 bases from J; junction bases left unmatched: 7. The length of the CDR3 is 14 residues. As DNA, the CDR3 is TGCAGCGTCTACATCGGGACAGGGAACTATGGCTACACCTTC. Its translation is CSVYIGTGNYGYTF.

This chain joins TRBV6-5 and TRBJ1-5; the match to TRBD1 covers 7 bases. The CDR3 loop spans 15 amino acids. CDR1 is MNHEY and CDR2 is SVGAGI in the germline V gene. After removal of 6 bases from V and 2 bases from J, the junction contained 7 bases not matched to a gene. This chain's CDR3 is CASRDRVMGNQPQHF. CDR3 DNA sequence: TGTGCCAGCAGAGACAGGGTAATGGGCAATCAGCCCCAGCATTTT.

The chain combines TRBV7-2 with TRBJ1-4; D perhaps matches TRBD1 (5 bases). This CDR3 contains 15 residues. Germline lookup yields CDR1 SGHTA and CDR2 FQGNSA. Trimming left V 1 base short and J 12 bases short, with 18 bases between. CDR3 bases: TGTGCCAGCAGCTTAGGTACAGGCCCTCAAGTGGAACTGTTTTTT. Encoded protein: CASSLGTGPQVELFF.

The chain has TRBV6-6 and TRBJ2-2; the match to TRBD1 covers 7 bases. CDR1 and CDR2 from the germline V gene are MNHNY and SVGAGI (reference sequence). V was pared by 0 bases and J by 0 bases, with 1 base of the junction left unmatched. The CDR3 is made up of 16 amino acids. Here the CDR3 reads CASSYSGTANTGELFF. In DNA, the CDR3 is TGTGCCAGCAGTTACTCAGGGACAGCGAACACCGGGGAGCTGTTTTTT.

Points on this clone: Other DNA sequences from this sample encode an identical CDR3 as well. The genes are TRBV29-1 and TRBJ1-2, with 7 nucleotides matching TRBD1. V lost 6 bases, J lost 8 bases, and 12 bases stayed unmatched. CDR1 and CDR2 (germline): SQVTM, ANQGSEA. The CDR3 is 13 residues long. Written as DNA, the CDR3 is TGCAGCGTGCGGGCAGGGGGGGCGGGGGGCTACACCTTC. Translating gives CSVRAGGAGGYTF.

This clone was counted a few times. The CDR3 here is CASSQGLRWGELFF. The CDR3 DNA reads as TGCGCCAGCAGCCAAGGCCTACGTTGGGGGGAGCTGTTTTTT. The V call is TRBV4-3, the J call TRBJ2-2; D is ambiguous. Germline CDR1 and CDR2: LGHNA and YSLEER. Deletions cut 1 base from V and 8 bases from J, with 11 bases between. CDR3 size: 14 residues.

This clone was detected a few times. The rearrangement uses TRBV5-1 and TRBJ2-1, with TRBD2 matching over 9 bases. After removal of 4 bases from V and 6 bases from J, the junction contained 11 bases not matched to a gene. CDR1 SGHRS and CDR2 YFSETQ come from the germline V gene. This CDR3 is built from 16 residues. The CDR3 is CASSRAGTSSPNEQFF. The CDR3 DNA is TGCGCCAGCAGCCGAGCCGGGACTAGCAGCCCCAATGAGCAGTTCTTC.

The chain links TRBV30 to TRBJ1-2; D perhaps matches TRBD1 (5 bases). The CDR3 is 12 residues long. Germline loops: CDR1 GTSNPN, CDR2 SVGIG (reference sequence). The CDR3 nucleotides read TGTGCTGGCGACAGAGTGATCTATGGCTACACCTTC. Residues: CAGDRVIYGYTF. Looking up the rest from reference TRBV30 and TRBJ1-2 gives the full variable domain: SQTIHQWPATLVQPVGSPLSLECTVEGTSNPNLYWYRQAAGRGLQLLFYSVGIGQISSEVPQNLSASRPQDRQFILSSKKLLLSDSGFYLCAGDRVIYGYTFGSGTRLTVV.

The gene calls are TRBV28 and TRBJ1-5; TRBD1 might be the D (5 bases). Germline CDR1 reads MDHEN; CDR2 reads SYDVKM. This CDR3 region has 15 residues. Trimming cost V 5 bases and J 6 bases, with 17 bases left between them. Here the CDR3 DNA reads TGTGCCAGCAGTCCAGGGTCTCGAGGAGGTCAGCCCCAGCATTTT. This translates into CASSPGSRGGQPQHF.

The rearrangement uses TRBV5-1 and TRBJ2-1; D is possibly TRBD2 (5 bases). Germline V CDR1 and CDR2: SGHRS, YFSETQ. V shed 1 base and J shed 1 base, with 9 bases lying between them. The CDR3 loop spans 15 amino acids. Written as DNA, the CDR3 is TGCGCCAGCAGCTTGTCAGCGGATTCCTACAATGAGCAGTTCTTC. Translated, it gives CASSLSADSYNEQFF. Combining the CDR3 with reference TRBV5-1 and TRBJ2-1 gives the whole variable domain KAGVTQTPRYLIKTRGQQVTLSCSPISGHRSVSWYQQTPGQGLQFLFEYFSETQRNKGNFPGRFSGRQFSNSRSEMNVSTLELGDSALYLCASSLSADSYNEQFFGPGTRLTVL.

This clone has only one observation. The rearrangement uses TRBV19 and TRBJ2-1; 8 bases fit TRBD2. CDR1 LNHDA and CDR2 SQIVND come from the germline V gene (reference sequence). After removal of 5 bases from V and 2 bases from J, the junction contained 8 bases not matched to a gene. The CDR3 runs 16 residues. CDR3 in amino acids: CASSRSGRRTYNEQFF. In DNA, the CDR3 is TGTGCCAGTAGTCGGAGCGGGAGAAGAACCTACAATGAGCAGTTCTTC.

CDR3 sequence (DNA): TGTGCCAGCAGTGAAAAGAGCGGGTGGACCTCCTACGAGCAGTACTTC. The encoded protein is CASSEKSGWTSYEQYF. The gene calls are TRBV6-1 and TRBJ2-7; TRBD2 is a possible D gene (6 bases). V gave up 2 bases and J gave up 0 bases, with 14 bases separating them. This CDR3 has 16 amino acids. Germline CDR1 MNHNS, CDR2 SASEGT.

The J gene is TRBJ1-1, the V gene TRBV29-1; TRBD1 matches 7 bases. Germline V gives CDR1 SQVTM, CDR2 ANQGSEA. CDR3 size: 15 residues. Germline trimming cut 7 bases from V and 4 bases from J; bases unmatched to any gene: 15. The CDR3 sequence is CSELARDRRSTEAFF. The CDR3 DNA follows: TGCAGCGAGCTTGCCAGGGACAGACGATCCACTGAAGCTTTCTTT.